Below are 4 T cell receptor beta chains sequenced from a single sample in a study of cytomegalovirus exposure and HLA in healthy donors. PCR amplification relied on 60 Vbeta primers (plus 13 Jbeta primers). The method was immunoSEQ multiplex PCR; TCRdb's version includes in-frame clones alone and lacks a portion of them. The table includes approximately 260,000 clones, about nine tenths detected once. Source material: PBMCs. The receptors derive from a girl aged 2 to 9 in good health and CMV-seronegative.

This chain links TRBV10-1 with TRBJ1-1, with D maybe TRBD1 (5 bases). The V end lost 3 bases, the J end lost 4 bases, and 15 bases lay between the germline ends. The CDR3 extends over 15 amino acids. Germline V lookup: CDR1 WNHNN, CDR2 SYGVQD (reference sequence). This chain's CDR3 is CASSDSVGGVTEAFF. The DNA for the CDR3 is TGCGCCAGCAGTGATTCCGTCGGGGGAGTCACTGAAGCTTTCTTT.

The chain combines TRBV5-6 with TRBJ2-4; tentatively, D is TRBD1 (5 bases). The CDR3 is 16 residues long. The germline CDR1 and CDR2 sequences are SGHDT and YYEEEE. V was cut by 4 bases and J by 0 bases, with 14 bases left in between. The CDR3, as DNA: TGTGCCAGCAGCCCCCAGACAGTATCAGCCAAAAACATTCAGTACTTC. Its translation: CASSPQTVSAKNIQYF.

This chain links TRBV7-2 with TRBJ1-2, with 7 bases identical to TRBD1. Germline loops: CDR1 SGHTA, CDR2 FQGNSA. Losses at the gene ends were 2 bases for V and 6 bases for J; bases not matched to a gene: 6. CDR3 length equals 14 residues. CDR3 bases: TGTGCCAGCAGCTTATTTCAGGGGGTGGATGGCTACACCTTC. This translates into CASSLFQGVDGYTF. Supplemented by reference TRBV7-2 and TRBJ1-2, the full variable domain reads GAGVSQSPSNKVTEKGKDVELRCDPISGHTALYWYRQSLGQGLEFLIYFQGNSAPDKSGLPSDRFSAERTGGSVSTLTIQRTQQEDSAVYLCASSLFQGVDGYTFGSGTRLTVV.

The chain has TRBV2 and TRBJ2-7; TRBD1 might be the D (5 bases). Germline lookup yields CDR1 SNHLY and CDR2 FYNNEI. Trimming pared 7 bases from V and 0 bases from J, leaving 22 bases between. This CDR3 contains 17 residues. The CDR3 bases are TGTGCCAGCACCCCCTCAGGGCCGCTCGTCAGCTCCTACGAGCAGTACTTC. Protein: CASTPSGPLVSSYEQYF.